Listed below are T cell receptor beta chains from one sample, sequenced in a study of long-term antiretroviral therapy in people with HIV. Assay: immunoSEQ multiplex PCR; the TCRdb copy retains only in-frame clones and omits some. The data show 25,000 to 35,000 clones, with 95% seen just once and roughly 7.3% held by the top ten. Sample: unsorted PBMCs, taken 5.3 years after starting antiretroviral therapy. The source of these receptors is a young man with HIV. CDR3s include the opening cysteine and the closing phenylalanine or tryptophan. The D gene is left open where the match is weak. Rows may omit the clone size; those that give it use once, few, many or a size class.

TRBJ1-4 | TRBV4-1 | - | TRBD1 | CASSPPGQGGEKLFF | TGCGCCAGCAGCCCCCCGGGACAGGGAGGTGAAAAACTGTTTTTT
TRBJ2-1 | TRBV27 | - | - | CASSLGLSSYNEQFF | TGTGCCAGCAGTTTAGGGCTAAGCTCCTACAATGAGCAGTTCTTC
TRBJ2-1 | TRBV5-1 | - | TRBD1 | CASSPGTGTGDEQFF | TGCGCCAGCAGCCCGGGGACAGGTACTGGGGATGAGCAGTTCTTC
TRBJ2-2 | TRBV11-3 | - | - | CASSLSGELFF | TGTGCCAGCAGCTTGTCCGGGGAGCTGTTTTTT
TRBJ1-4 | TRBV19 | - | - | CASSMGTSANEKLFF | TGTGCCAGTAGTATGGGGACGTCAGCTAATGAAAAACTGTTTTTT
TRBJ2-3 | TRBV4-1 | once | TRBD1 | CASSWPTGGDDTQYF | TGCGCCAGCAGCTGGCCGACAGGGGGAGACGATACGCAGTATTTT
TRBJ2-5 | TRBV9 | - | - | CASSVAGEETQYF | TGTGCCAGCAGCGTAGCGGGGGAAGAGACCCAGTACTTC
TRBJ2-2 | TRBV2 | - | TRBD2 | CASSEGLAGGITGELFF | TGTGCCAGCAGTGAAGGACTAGCGGGGGGAATCACCGGGGAGCTGTTTTTT
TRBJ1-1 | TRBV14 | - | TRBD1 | CASSQRQGRNTEAFF | TGTGCCAGCAGCCAGAGACAGGGAAGGAACACTGAAGCTTTCTTT
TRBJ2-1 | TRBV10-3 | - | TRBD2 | CAISDGLAGNNEQFF | TGTGCCATCAGTGATGGACTAGCGGGGAACAATGAGCAGTTCTTC
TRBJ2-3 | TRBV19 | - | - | CAARGRTDTQYF | TGTGCCGCCCGCGGTAGGACAGATACGCAGTATTTT
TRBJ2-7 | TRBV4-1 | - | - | CASSQDLAGGSHEQYF | TGCGCCAGCAGCCAAGATCTAGCAGGGGGGAGCCACGAGCAGTACTTC
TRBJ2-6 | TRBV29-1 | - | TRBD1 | CSVEARGYVGANVLTF | TGCAGCGTTGAAGCCAGGGGGTACGTTGGGGCCAACGTCCTGACTTTC
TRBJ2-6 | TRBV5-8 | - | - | CASSLGSYSGANVLTF | TGTGCCAGCAGCTTGGGGAGTTACTCTGGGGCCAACGTCCTGACTTTC
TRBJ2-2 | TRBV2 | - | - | CASSEVAGELFF | TGTGCCAGCAGTGAGGTAGCCGGGGAGCTGTTTTTT
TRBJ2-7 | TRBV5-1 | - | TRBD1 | CASSSDRAYEQYF | TGCGCCAGCAGCTCCGACAGGGCCTACGAGCAGTACTTC
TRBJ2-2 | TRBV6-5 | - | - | CASSPQAVAKELFF | TGTGCCAGCAGCCCTCAGGCAGTGGCGAAGGAGCTGTTTTTT
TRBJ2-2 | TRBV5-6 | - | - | CASSLMVGELFF | TGTGCCAGCAGCTTGATGGTCGGGGAGCTGTTTTTT
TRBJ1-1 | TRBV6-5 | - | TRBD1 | CASRPQGAGTEAFF | TGTGCCAGCAGACCCCAGGGGGCGGGTACTGAAGCTTTCTTT
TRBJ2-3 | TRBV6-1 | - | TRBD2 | CASSEGRLAVTDTQYF | TGTGCCAGCAGTGAAGGCAGACTAGCGGTCACAGATACGCAGTATTTT
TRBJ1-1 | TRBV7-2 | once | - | CASSLGFGITEAFF | TGTGCCAGCAGCTTAGGGTTTGGGATCACTGAAGCTTTCTTT
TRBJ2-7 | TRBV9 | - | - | CASSDDGSSYEQYF | TGTGCCAGCAGCGACGATGGGAGCTCCTACGAGCAGTACTTC
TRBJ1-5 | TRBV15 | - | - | CATSRDRASNQPQHF | TGTGCCACCAGCAGAGATCGGGCGAGCAATCAGCCCCAGCATTTT
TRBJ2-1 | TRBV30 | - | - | CAWSVLNEQFF | TGTGCCTGGAGTGTACTAAATGAGCAGTTCTTC
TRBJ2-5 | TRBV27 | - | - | CASSFLGGEETQYF | TGTGCCAGCAGTTTCCTGGGGGGCGAGGAGACCCAGTACTTC
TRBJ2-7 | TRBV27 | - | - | CASSLRGYVHYEQYF | TGTGCCAGCAGTTTAAGGGGGTACGTTCACTACGAGCAGTACTTC
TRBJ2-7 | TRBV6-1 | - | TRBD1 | CASSVTGGLFYEQYF | TGTGCCAGCAGCGTGACAGGGGGCTTATTCTACGAGCAGTACTTC
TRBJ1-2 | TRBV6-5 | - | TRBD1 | CASSLGQGAIGYTF | TGTGCCAGCAGTTTAGGGCAGGGGGCGATCGGCTACACCTTC
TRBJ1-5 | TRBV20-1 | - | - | CSARGQPQHF | TGCAGTGCTAGAGGTCAGCCCCAGCATTTT
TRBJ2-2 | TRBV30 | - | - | CAWARGKKTGELFF | TGTGCCTGGGCGAGAGGGAAGAAGACCGGGGAGCTGTTTTTT
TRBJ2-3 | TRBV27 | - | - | CASSNTGTDTQYF | TGTGCCAGCAGTAACACGGGCACAGATACGCAGTATTTT
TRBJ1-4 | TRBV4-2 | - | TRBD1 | CASSQATGATNEKLFF | TGTGCCAGCAGCCAGGCTACAGGGGCAACTAATGAAAAACTGTTTTTT